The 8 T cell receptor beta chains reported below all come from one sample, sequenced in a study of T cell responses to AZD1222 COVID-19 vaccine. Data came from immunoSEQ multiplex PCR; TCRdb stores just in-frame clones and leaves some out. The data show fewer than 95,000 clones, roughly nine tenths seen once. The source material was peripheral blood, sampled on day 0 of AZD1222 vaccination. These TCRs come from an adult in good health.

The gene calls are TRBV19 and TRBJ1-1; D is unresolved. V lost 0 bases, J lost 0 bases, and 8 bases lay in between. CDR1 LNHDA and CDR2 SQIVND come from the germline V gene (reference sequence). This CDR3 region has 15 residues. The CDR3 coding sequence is TGTGCCAGTAGTATAGATCTTAAGCTGAACACTGAAGCTTTCTTT. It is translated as CASSIDLKLNTEAFF.

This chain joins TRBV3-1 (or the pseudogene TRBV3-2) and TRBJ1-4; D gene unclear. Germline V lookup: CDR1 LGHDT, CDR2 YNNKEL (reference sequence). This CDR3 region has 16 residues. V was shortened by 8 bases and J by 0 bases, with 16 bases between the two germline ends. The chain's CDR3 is CASYDGSGSTNEKLFF. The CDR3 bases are TGTGCCAGCTACGACGGTTCAGGCTCAACTAATGAAAAACTGTTTTTT.

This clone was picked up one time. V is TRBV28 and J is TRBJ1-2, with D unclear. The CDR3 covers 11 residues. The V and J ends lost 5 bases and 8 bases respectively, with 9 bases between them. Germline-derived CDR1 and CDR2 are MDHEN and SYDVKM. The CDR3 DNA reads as TGTGCCAGCAGTAGACACCAGGGCTACACCTTC. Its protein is CASSRHQGYTF.

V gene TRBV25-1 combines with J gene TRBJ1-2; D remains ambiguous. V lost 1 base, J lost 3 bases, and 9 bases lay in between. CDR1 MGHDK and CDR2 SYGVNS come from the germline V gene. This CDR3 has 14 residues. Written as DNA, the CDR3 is TGTGCCAGCAGTGAATCCGGGAGACACTATGGCTACACCTTC. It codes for CASSESGRHYGYTF.

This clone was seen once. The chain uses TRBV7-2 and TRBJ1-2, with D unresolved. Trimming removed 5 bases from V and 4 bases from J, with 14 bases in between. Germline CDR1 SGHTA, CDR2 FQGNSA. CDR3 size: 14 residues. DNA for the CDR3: TGTGCCAGCAGCCAAGGGCCAAACCCCTATGGCTACACCTTC. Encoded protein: CASSQGPNPYGYTF.

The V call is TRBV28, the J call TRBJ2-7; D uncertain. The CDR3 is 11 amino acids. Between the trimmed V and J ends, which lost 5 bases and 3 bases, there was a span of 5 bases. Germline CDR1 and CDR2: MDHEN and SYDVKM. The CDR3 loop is CASSESYEQYF. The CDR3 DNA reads TGTGCCAGCAGTGAGAGCTACGAGCAGTACTTC.

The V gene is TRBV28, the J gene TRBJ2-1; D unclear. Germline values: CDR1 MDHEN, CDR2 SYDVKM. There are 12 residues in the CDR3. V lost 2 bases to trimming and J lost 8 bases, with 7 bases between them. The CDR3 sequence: CASSLQLDEQFF. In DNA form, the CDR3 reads TGTGCCAGCAGTTTACAGCTGGATGAGCAGTTCTTC.

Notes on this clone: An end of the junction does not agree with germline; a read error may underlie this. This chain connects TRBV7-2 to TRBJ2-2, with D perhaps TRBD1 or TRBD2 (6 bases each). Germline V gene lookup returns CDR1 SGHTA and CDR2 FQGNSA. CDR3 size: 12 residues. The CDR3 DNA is TGTGCCAGCAGCTCCGAGAGGGGGGTGCTGTTTTTT. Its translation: CASSSERGVLFF.